This TCR beta chain appears in the sequencing data of a study of CD8 T cells in Susac syndrome. After extraction with the RNeasy kit, about 0.45 to 1 ug of the RNA was reverse transcribed using random hexamers. immunoSEQ multiplex PCR amplified TCR beta CDR3 across 54 Vbeta, 13 Jbeta. MiXCR was run by TCRdb on the immunoSEQ multiplex PCR reads, yielding one entry per CDR3 protein. The profile shows about 240,000 distinct CDR3 sequences, 90% to 96% of them singletons. From germline, CDR1 is SGHAT and CDR2 FQNNGV. This CDR3 is 15 amino acids long. Trimming took 1 base from V and 4 from J; bases not matched to a gene: 4. Sequencing of TCR beta, carried out with a high-throughput approach, was applied to CD8+ and CD4+ T cells from the blood.

V is TRBV11-2 and J is TRBJ2-7; 10 positions agree with TRBD1. Sequenced input: CD4+ T cells from PBMCs. This sequence originates from a human donor with Susac syndrome. The CDR3 DNA is TGTGCCAGCAGCTTAGCCCCGGGACAGGGGTACGAGCAGTACTTC. This translates into CASSLAPGQGYEQYF.